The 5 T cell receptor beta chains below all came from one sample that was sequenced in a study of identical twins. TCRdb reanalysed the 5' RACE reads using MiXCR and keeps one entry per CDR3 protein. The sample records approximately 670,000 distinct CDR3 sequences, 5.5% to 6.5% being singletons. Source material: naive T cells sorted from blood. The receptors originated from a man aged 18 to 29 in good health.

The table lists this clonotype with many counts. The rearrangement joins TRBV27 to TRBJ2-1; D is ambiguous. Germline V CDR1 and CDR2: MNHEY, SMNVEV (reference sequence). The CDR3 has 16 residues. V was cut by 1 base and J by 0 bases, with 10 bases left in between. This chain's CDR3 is CASSLYHMSSYNEQFF. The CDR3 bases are TGTGCCAGCAGTTTATATCACATGAGCTCCTACAATGAGCAGTTCTTC.

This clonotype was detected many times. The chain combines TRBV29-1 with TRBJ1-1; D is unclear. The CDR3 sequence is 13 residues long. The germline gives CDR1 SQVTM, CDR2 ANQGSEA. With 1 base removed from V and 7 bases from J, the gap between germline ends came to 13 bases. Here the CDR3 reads CSVEGREQLEAFF. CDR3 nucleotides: TGCAGCGTTGAAGGAAGAGAGCAGCTTGAAGCTTTCTTT.

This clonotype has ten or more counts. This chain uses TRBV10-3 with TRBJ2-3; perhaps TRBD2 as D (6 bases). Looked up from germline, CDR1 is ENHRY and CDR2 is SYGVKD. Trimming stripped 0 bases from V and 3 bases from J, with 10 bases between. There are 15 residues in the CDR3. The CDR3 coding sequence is TGTGCCATCAGTGAGTCGTGGACTAAGACAGATACGCAGTATTTT. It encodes CAISESWTKTDTQYF.

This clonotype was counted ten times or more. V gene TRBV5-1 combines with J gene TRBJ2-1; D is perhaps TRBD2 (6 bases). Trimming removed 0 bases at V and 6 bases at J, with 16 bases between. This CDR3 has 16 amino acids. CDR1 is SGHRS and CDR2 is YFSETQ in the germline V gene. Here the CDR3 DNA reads TGCGCCAGCAGCTTGGACGGAGGGCCAGGAGTCAATGAGCAGTTCTTC. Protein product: CASSLDGGPGVNEQFF. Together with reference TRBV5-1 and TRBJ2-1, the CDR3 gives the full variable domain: KAGVTQTPRYLIKTRGQQVTLSCSPISGHRSVSWYQQTPGQGLQFLFEYFSETQRNKGNFPGRFSGRQFSNSRSEMNVSTLELGDSALYLCASSLDGGPGVNEQFFGPGTRLTVL.

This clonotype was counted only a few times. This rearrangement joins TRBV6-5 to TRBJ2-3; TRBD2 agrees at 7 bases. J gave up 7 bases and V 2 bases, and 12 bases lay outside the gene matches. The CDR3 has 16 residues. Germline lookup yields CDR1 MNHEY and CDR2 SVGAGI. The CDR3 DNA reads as TGTGCCAGCAGTTACAGCGGGAATACCCGGACGAATACGCAGTATTTT. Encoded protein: CASSYSGNTRTNTQYF.